The clone carrying this TCR beta chain occurred once. Authors' data handling: Counts of nucleated cells, estimated from reference gene primer amplification, were obtained. Profiled with immunoSEQ multiplex PCR; TCRdb holds only in-frame clones, not every one. The V and J calls and the clone size are those of that table, but D and trimming were determined from the DNA. The sample holds about 330,000 clones; around 83% are singletons and the top ten take 1% to 1.5%. This specimen belongs to a study of blood T cell repertoires in COVID-19. Study at large: Sources were T cells, B-cell-depleted T cells, or PBMCs; the material itself was cDNA or gDNA.

V lost 4 bases to trimming and J lost 2 bases, with 15 bases between them. CDR1 and CDR2 from the germline V gene are LNHDA and SQIVND (reference sequence). The CDR3 is 16 residues long. The sequenced sample was peripheral blood. The TCR comes from a woman aged 45-59 years with acute or convalescent COVID-19. The V gene is TRBV19, the J gene TRBJ1-5; weak D call: TRBD1 (6 bases). CDR3 protein: CASSTGAGEGNQPQHF. The CDR3 DNA reads as TGTGCCAGTAGTACGGGGGCGGGGGAAGGCAATCAGCCCCAGCATTTT.